Following are 30 T cell receptor beta chains from one sample sequenced in a study of T cell changes during pregnancy in multiple sclerosis. The protocol was immunoSEQ multiplex PCR, while the TCRdb copy is restricted to in-frame clones and leaves out a portion. The repertoire holds tens of thousands of clones, with just over 90% as singletons. Sequenced here: peripheral blood, sampled in the third trimester of pregnancy. These receptors came from a female donor with multiple sclerosis, enrolled in a pregnancy study.

The rearrangement uses TRBV6-1 and TRBJ2-7, with D maybe TRBD2 (6 bases). V dropped 10 bases and J dropped 3 bases, with 16 bases sitting between them. Germline loops: CDR1 MNHNS, CDR2 SASEGT. There are 13 residues in the CDR3. The CDR3 nucleotides read TGTGCCACTTCCCGGGACTTAGGCTACGAGCAGTACTTC. Translating it yields CATSRDLGYEQYF.

This chain uses TRBV7-8 with TRBJ2-5, with D possibly matching TRBD2 (5 bases). Germline values: CDR1 SGHVS, CDR2 FQNEAQ. The ends were cut back, 7 bases at V and 5 bases at J, with 14 bases in the middle. This CDR3 has 13 amino acids. The CDR3 bases are TGTGCCAGCATCGGGGAACCGTGGGAGACCCAGTACTTC. It encodes CASIGEPWETQYF.

The chain combines TRBV19 with TRBJ2-2; TRBD2 agrees at 7 bases. Germline CDR1 reads LNHDA; CDR2 reads SQIVND (reference sequence). CDR3 length equals 16 residues. The junction had 9 bases not matched to a gene; V was cut back by 4 bases and J by 4 bases. The DNA of the CDR3 is TGTGCCAGTAGTAGTGGAAGCGGGGACTTCACCGGGGAGCTGTTTTTT. It specifies CASSSGSGDFTGELFF.

The V call is TRBV19, the J call TRBJ2-1, with no clear D. The CDR3 spans 15 residues. The ends were cut back, 8 bases at V and 0 bases at J, with 14 bases in the middle. Looked up from germline, CDR1 is LNHDA and CDR2 is SQIVND (reference sequence). CDR3 in amino acids: CASAPWPSSYNEQFF. Here the CDR3 DNA reads TGTGCCAGTGCCCCGTGGCCAAGCTCCTACAATGAGCAGTTCTTC.

The CDR3 nucleotides are TGCGCCAGCAGTGAGCGGTCTCTGTCCTCCTACGAGCAGTACTTC. It translates to CASSERSLSSYEQYF. V usage is TRBV10-2 and J usage is TRBJ2-7; D is unclear. Germline CDR1 is WSHSY and CDR2 is SAAADI. Trimming cost V 2 bases and J 0 bases, with 11 bases left between them. The CDR3 length is 15 residues.

The chain links TRBV9 to TRBJ1-1; 7 bases fit TRBD1. The junction had 2 bases not matched to a gene; V was cut back by 3 bases and J by 6 bases. CDR1 is SGDLS and CDR2 is YYNGEE in the germline V gene. CDR3 length equals 12 residues. The CDR3 spells CASSETGAEAFF. The DNA of the CDR3 is TGTGCCAGCAGCGAAACAGGGGCTGAAGCTTTCTTT.

The chain recombines TRBV6-5 with TRBJ1-1; TRBD1 agrees at 8 bases. The CDR3 is made up of 16 amino acids. V was clipped by 2 bases and J by 1 base; unmatched bases: 6. From germline, CDR1 is MNHEY and CDR2 SVGAGI. In DNA, the CDR3 is TGTGCCAGCAGTTACACTACCGGGACAGGGAACACTGAAGCTTTCTTT. This translates into CASSYTTGTGNTEAFF.

The rearrangement joins TRBV2 to TRBJ1-6; 9 bases are shared with TRBD1. The CDR3 covers 19 residues. The V and J ends lost 6 bases and 9 bases, in that order; junction bases with no gene match: 21. Germline V CDR1 and CDR2: SNHLY, FYNNEI. The CDR3 loop reads CASSPLPGTGSRPVSPLHF. In DNA, the CDR3 is TGTGCCAGCAGCCCCCTCCCCGGGACAGGGTCAAGGCCGGTTTCACCCCTCCACTTT.

The V call is TRBV15, the J call TRBJ2-3, with 8 bases fitting TRBD2. The CDR3 consists of 18 residues. J gave up 5 bases and V 0 bases, and 13 bases lay outside the gene matches. Germline V gives CDR1 LNHNV, CDR2 YYDKDF (reference sequence). As DNA, the CDR3 is TGTGCCACCAGCAGAGATTTGACAGCGGGGGAGGGTCAAGATACGCAGTATTTT. Its protein is CATSRDLTAGEGQDTQYF. Together with reference TRBV15 and TRBJ2-3, the CDR3 gives the full variable domain: DAMVIQNPRYQVTQFGKPVTLSCSQTLNHNVMYWYQQKSSQAPKLLFHYYDKDFNNEADTPDNFQSRRPNTSFCFLDIRSPGLGDTAMYLCATSRDLTAGEGQDTQYFGPGTRLTVL.

This clone was detected a few times. V and J are TRBV15 and TRBJ1-6; 9 bases agree with TRBD1. Per the germline V gene, CDR1 is LNHNV and CDR2 is YYDKDF (reference sequence). This CDR3 has 16 residues. V lost 1 base to trimming and J lost 7 bases; unmatched junction nucleotides: 5. The CDR3 nucleotides read TGTGCCACCAGCAGAGCATTGGGACAGGGAAATTCACCCCTCCACTTT. Encoded protein: CATSRALGQGNSPLHF.

The V and J genes are TRBV7-9 and TRBJ2-6; possibly TRBD2 for D (6 bases). V lost 1 base and J lost 2, with 6 bases in between. The V gene's germline CDR1 is SEHNR and CDR2 FQNEAQ (reference sequence). The CDR3 loop spans 15 amino acids. The CDR3 reads CASSLGEAGANVLTF. In DNA form, the CDR3 reads TGTGCCAGCAGCTTAGGGGAGGCTGGGGCCAACGTCCTGACTTTC.

The DNA of the CDR3 is TGTGCCAGCAGCTTAGTATACGGGAGCGCCTACAATGAGCAGTTCTTC. It encodes CASSLVYGSAYNEQFF. This chain uses TRBV11-2 with TRBJ2-1; possible D gene TRBD2, 6 bases. V lost 1 base and J lost 2, with 12 bases in between. The CDR3 length is 16 residues. In germline, CDR1 is SGHAT, CDR2 FQNNGV.

V and J are TRBV9 and TRBJ2-7, with TRBD2 as a possible D gene (6 bases). Germline V gene data show CDR1 as SGDLS and CDR2 as YYNGEE. The V end was cut by 0 bases, the J end by 0 bases, with 13 bases between. This CDR3 contains 16 residues. CDR3 nucleotides: TGTGCCAGCAGCGTAGGGGTGGGGGGAGGCTCCTACGAGCAGTACTTC. It encodes CASSVGVGGGSYEQYF.

V is TRBV4-1 and J is TRBJ2-3, with TRBD2 identical over 7 bases. J gave up 6 bases and V 3 bases, and 12 bases lay outside the gene matches. Germline values: CDR1 MGHRA, CDR2 YSYEKL. This CDR3 has 16 residues. For the CDR3, the DNA is TGCGCCAGCAGCCATACAACTAGCGCCCGGGGGGATACGCAGTATTTT. Translation: CASSHTTSARGDTQYF.

This chain joins TRBV7-9 and TRBJ2-5; 8 nucleotides agree with TRBD2. The V gene's germline CDR1 is SEHNR and CDR2 FQNEAQ (reference sequence). The CDR3 runs 13 residues. The DNA for the CDR3 is TGTGTCGCCGAAGCTAGCGGGTACAGGACCCAGTACTTC. It translates to CVAEASGYRTQYF.

V gene TRBV30 combines with J gene TRBJ2-7; D is ambiguous. CDR3 length: 13 residues. From germline, CDR1 is GTSNPN and CDR2 SVGIG (reference sequence). The V end was cut by 5 bases, the J end by 3 bases, with 14 bases between. The CDR3 region is CAWVGKQVYEQYF. DNA of the CDR3: TGTGCCTGGGTGGGCAAACAAGTCTACGAGCAGTACTTC. The full variable domain, in which reference TRBV30 and TRBJ2-7 provide the parts outside the CDR3, is SQTIHQWPATLVQPVGSPLSLECTVEGTSNPNLYWYRQAAGRGLQLLFYSVGIGQISSEVPQNLSASRPQDRQFILSSKKLLLSDSGFYLCAWVGKQVYEQYFGPGTRLTVT.

V usage is TRBV2 and J usage is TRBJ2-2, with a weak D call TRBD1 (5 bases). The CDR3 is 14 residues long. The germline CDR1 and CDR2 sequences are SNHLY and FYNNEI. Trimming took off 6 bases at V and 4 bases at J, with 12 bases between the two ends. For the CDR3, the DNA is TGTGCCAGCAGAGCAACAGGTTTCACCGGGGAGCTGTTTTTT. The encoded protein is CASRATGFTGELFF. Together with reference TRBV2 and TRBJ2-2, the CDR3 gives the full variable domain: EPEVTQTPSHQVTQMGQEVILRCVPISNHLYFYWYRQILGQKVEFLVSFYNNEISEKSEIFDDQFSVERPDGSNFTLKIRSTKLEDSAMYFCASRATGFTGELFFGEGSRLTVL.

This chain's CDR3 is CASRPRRWDEQYF. CDR3 sequence (DNA): TGTGCCAGCAGACCCCGCAGGTGGGACGAGCAGTACTTC. The chain carries TRBV6-5 and TRBJ2-7; D gene uncertain. Looked up from germline, CDR1 is MNHEY and CDR2 is SVGAGI. The CDR3 is 13 residues long. Trimming removed 6 bases at V and 5 bases at J, with 14 bases between.

This clone showed up just once. This chain joins TRBV2 and TRBJ2-1; no definite D call. CDR3 length equals 14 residues. V was cut by 10 bases and J by 4 bases, with 17 bases left in between. CDR1 and CDR2 (germline): SNHLY, FYNNEI. The CDR3 DNA sequence: TGTGCCACCCTAGAGCCGAGCCTTTACAATGAGCAGTTCTTC. Its protein is CATLEPSLYNEQFF.

The V call is TRBV6-5, the J call TRBJ2-1; a possible D gene is TRBD2 (5 bases). The CDR3 extends over 14 amino acids. Germline V gene sequence: CDR1 MNHEY, CDR2 SVGAGI. The germline V and J ends were trimmed by 4 bases and 0 bases, with 7 bases remaining between them. The CDR3 spells CASSLANSYNEQFF. The CDR3 DNA is TGTGCCAGCAGTTTAGCGAACTCCTACAATGAGCAGTTCTTC.

The chain is built from TRBV14 and TRBJ2-7; 8 nucleotides agree with TRBD2. The CDR3 has 12 residues. Germline V gene sequence: CDR1 SGHDN, CDR2 FVKESK. The ends lost 4 bases at V and 5 bases at J; junction bases unmatched: 1. This CDR3 is CASSPGGDEQYF. DNA of the CDR3: TGTGCCAGCAGCCCCGGGGGGGACGAGCAGTACTTC. The whole variable domain, filled in from reference TRBV14 and TRBJ2-7, reads EAGVTQFPSHSVIEKGQTVTLRCDPISGHDNLYWYRRVMGKEIKFLLHFVKESKQDESGMPNNRFLAERTGGTYSTLKVQPAELEDSGVYFCASSPGGDEQYFGPGTRLTVT.

This clone showed up just once. One end of the junction is discordant with germline, which a read error may explain. Within the sample, other DNA sequences also encode this same CDR3. V usage is TRBV7-7 and J usage is TRBJ2-5; 8 bases are shared with TRBD1. The CDR3 loop spans 15 amino acids. The germline CDR1 and CDR2 sequences are SSHAT and FNYEAQ (reference sequence). The DNA of the CDR3 is TGTGCTAGCGCCTACCTGCAGGGGGCCGGAGAGACTCAGTACTTC. It yields the protein CASAYLQGAGETQYF. Full variable domain (remainder filled in from reference TRBV7-7 and TRBJ2-5): GAGVSQSPRYKVTKRGQDVTLRCDPISSHATLYWYQQALGQGPEFLTYFNYEAQPDKSGLPSDRFSAERPEGSISTLTIQRTEQRDSAMYRCASAYLQGAGETQYFGPGTRLLVL.

V usage is TRBV6-1 and J usage is TRBJ2-7, with D possibly matching TRBD2 (5 bases). V lost 10 bases and J lost 1, with 17 bases in between. From germline, CDR1 is MNHNS and CDR2 SASEGT. The CDR3 sequence is 14 residues long. CDR3 region: CATDLIASSYEQYF. The CDR3, as DNA: TGTGCCACCGATTTGATAGCGTCATCCTACGAGCAGTACTTC.

V gene TRBV7-9 combines with J gene TRBJ1-1; 8 positions agree with TRBD1. The CDR3 totals 13 residues. CDR1 and CDR2 (germline): SEHNR, FQNEAQ (reference sequence). V lost 8 bases and J lost 5; bases outside the gene matches: 7. The CDR3 coding sequence is TGTGCCAGCCACGGACAGGGTGGAACTGAAGCTTTCTTT. Translating gives CASHGQGGTEAFF.

The chain links TRBV11-2 to TRBJ2-7; TRBD1 matches at 7 bases. CDR1 is SGHAT and CDR2 is FQNNGV in the germline V gene. The CDR3 totals 12 residues. V was clipped by 5 bases and J by 5 bases; unmatched bases: 3. Written as DNA, the CDR3 is TGTGCCAGCAGCCGACAGGGTGACGAGCAGTACTTC. Its translation: CASSRQGDEQYF.

The chain links TRBV5-6 to TRBJ2-7; 8 bases match TRBD1. Germline trimming cut 4 bases from V and 0 bases from J; bases unmatched to any gene: 12. The CDR3 covers 17 residues. Germline loops: CDR1 SGHDT, CDR2 YYEEEE. The CDR3 spells CASSPYRQGRSSYEQYF. The CDR3 bases are TGTGCCAGCAGCCCATACCGACAGGGGCGTAGCTCCTACGAGCAGTACTTC.

The chain uses TRBV7-9 and TRBJ1-4; 9 positions agree with TRBD1. With 6 bases clipped from V and 6 bases from J, the junction kept 8 bases outside the gene matches. CDR1 and CDR2 from the germline V gene are SEHNR and FQNEAQ (reference sequence). This CDR3 comprises 15 residues. The CDR3 reads CASRPPGQGYEKLFF. CDR3 in DNA: TGTGCCAGCAGACCACCGGGACAGGGTTATGAAAAACTGTTTTTT.

This clone was detected only a few times. The chain employs TRBV6-5 and TRBJ1-2; no definite D call. The CDR3 consists of 13 residues. Trimming left V 5 bases short and J 7 bases short, with 14 bases between. The germline V gene encodes CDR1 MNHEY and CDR2 SVGAGI. CDR3 amino acids: CASSPLARGGYTF. CDR3 nucleotides: TGTGCCAGCAGTCCCTTGGCCCGGGGTGGCTACACCTTC.

This clone was picked up one time. V is TRBV4-3 and J is TRBJ2-1; tentatively, D is TRBD2 (6 bases). Looked up from germline, CDR1 is LGHNA and CDR2 is YSLEER. V dropped 1 base and J dropped 5 bases, with 12 bases sitting between them. The CDR3 length is 15 residues. This CDR3 reads CASSQGTSRNNEQFF. The CDR3 DNA reads as TGCGCCAGCAGCCAAGGAACTAGCCGAAACAATGAGCAGTTCTTC.

The chain links TRBV18 to TRBJ1-1, with D possibly TRBD1 on 6 matching bases. Trimming took 3 bases from V and 6 from J, leaving 11 bases between them. The length of the CDR3 is 13 residues. The V gene's germline CDR1 is KGHSH and CDR2 LQKENI. This CDR3 is CASSPPQGAEAFF. The CDR3 DNA reads as TGTGCCAGCTCACCTCCACAGGGAGCTGAAGCTTTCTTT.